The next 32 T cell receptor beta chains were all read from a single sample in a study of T cell responses to AZD1222 COVID-19 vaccine. The protocol was immunoSEQ multiplex PCR, while the TCRdb copy is restricted to in-frame clones and leaves out a portion. The sample consists of 90,000 to 120,000 clones, around 92% of them appearing once. Specimen: peripheral blood, collected 28 days after the second AZD1222 dose. These TCRs come from an adult who received the AZD1222 COVID-19 vaccine.

The rearrangement links TRBV2 to TRBJ1-5, with D possibly being TRBD1 (6 bases). The CDR3 has 13 amino acids. V was clipped by 7 bases and J by 6 bases, with 13 bases between them. From germline, CDR1 is SNHLY and CDR2 FYNNEI. The CDR3 DNA is TGTGCCAGCACCTGGGACATGGGTCAGCCCCAGCATTTT. Its translation: CASTWDMGQPQHF.

The chain couples TRBV7-3 to TRBJ2-1; 8 bases are a match to TRBD2. J was trimmed by 9 bases and V by 0 bases; bases with no gene match: 7. In germline, CDR1 is SGHTA, CDR2 FQGTGA. The CDR3 contains 15 residues. The CDR3 here is CASSLTFSGSTEQFF. CDR3 sequence (DNA): TGTGCCAGCAGCTTAACGTTCAGCGGGAGTACTGAGCAGTTCTTC.

The J gene is TRBJ1-5, the V gene TRBV19; D perhaps matches TRBD1 (6 bases). The germline V gene encodes CDR1 LNHDA and CDR2 SQIVND (reference sequence). The CDR3 is made up of 13 amino acids. V lost 7 bases and J lost 5, with 12 bases in between. The CDR3 coding sequence is TGTGCCAGTACCGGGAGGGGGGATCAGCCCCAGCATTTT. This encodes CASTGRGDQPQHF.

The chain recombines TRBV10-2 with TRBJ1-5; D is unresolved. CDR3 length equals 14 residues. CDR1 WSHSY and CDR2 SAAADI come from the germline V gene. The V end lost 1 base, the J end lost 6 bases, and 10 bases lay between the germline ends. The CDR3: CASSEFTEGQPQHF. The CDR3 DNA reads TGCGCCAGCAGTGAGTTCACAGAGGGTCAGCCCCAGCATTTT.

CDR3 nucleotide sequence: TGTGCCAGCAGCTTGGAGGCTGCGCCAGGGAGGATGTCTGGAAACACCATATATTTT. Translation gives CASSLEAAPGRMSGNTIYF. This rearrangement joins TRBV5-4 to TRBJ1-3; D perhaps matches TRBD1 (5 bases). The CDR3 totals 19 residues. Germline-derived CDR1 and CDR2 are SGHNT and YYREEE (reference sequence). V was shortened by 0 bases and J by 1 base, with 20 bases between the two germline ends.

The rearrangement joins TRBV10-3 to TRBJ2-2; 7 positions agree with TRBD2. Germline CDR1 ENHRY, CDR2 SYGVKD. V gave up 4 bases and J gave up 5 bases; unmatched junction bases: 7. CDR3 size: 15 residues. CDR3 residues: CAISGEGPRTGELFF. The CDR3 DNA follows: TGTGCCATCAGTGGGGAGGGGCCCCGAACCGGGGAGCTGTTTTTT.

V and J are TRBV29-1 and TRBJ2-7, with a weak D call TRBD2 (5 bases). This CDR3 spans 13 amino acids. The germline gives CDR1 SQVTM, CDR2 ANQGSEA. V shed 6 bases and J shed 2 bases, with 14 bases lying between them. The CDR3 here is CSVTGARAYEQYF. DNA for the CDR3: TGCAGCGTCACCGGTGCGCGGGCCTACGAGCAGTACTTC.

This clone was picked up a small number of times. The chain links TRBV2 to TRBJ2-7, with 7 nucleotides matching TRBD1. The germline gives CDR1 SNHLY, CDR2 FYNNEI. The junction had 9 bases not matched to a gene; V was cut back by 11 bases and J by 2 bases. This CDR3 contains 13 residues. The CDR3 sequence is CAGTGTVAYEQYF. The CDR3 nucleotides are TGTGCCGGGACGGGGACAGTTGCCTACGAGCAGTACTTC.

This rearrangement joins TRBV6-5 to TRBJ2-5; D is uncertain. V lost 6 bases and J 5 bases, leaving 7 bases between the germline ends. The CDR3 runs 11 residues. Germline-derived CDR1 and CDR2 are MNHEY and SVGAGI. Written as DNA, the CDR3 is TGTGCCAGCAGCCGACGGGAGACCCAGTACTTC. Translating it yields CASSRRETQYF.

The V and J genes are TRBV14 and TRBJ1-4; weak D call: TRBD1 (5 bases). The ends were cut back, 5 bases at V and 11 bases at J, with 15 bases in the middle. The CDR3 totals 13 residues. The germline CDR1 and CDR2 sequences are SGHDN and FVKESK. CDR3: CASSTTVRAKLFF. Here the CDR3 DNA reads TGTGCCAGCAGCACGACAGTGAGGGCGAAACTGTTTTTT.

The chain links TRBV24-1 to TRBJ2-1; 9 bases agree with TRBD2. CDR1 and CDR2 (germline): KGHDR, SFDVKD. V shed 3 bases and J 5 bases; nucleotides not matched to a gene: 4. CDR3 length equals 15 residues. The CDR3 sequence is CATSDRGLANNEQFF. CDR3 bases: TGTGCCACCAGTGATCGTGGACTAGCGAACAATGAGCAGTTCTTC.

The chain links TRBV18 to TRBJ1-2; TRBD1 matches 11 bases. V lost 2 bases and J lost 4; bases outside the gene matches: 6. Germline values: CDR1 KGHSH, CDR2 LQKENI. The CDR3 covers 16 residues. The CDR3 bases are TGTGCCAGCTCACCAAGCGGGGGACAGGGGGTCTATGGCTACACCTTC. Residues: CASSPSGGQGVYGYTF.

The J gene is TRBJ1-2, the V gene TRBV30; D unclear. Germline CDR1 reads GTSNPN; CDR2 reads SVGIG (reference sequence). V lost 5 bases, J lost 2 bases, and 12 bases lay in between. CDR3 length: 13 amino acids. The CDR3 DNA is TGTGCCTGGGGGGTTTGGAGGAACTATGGCTACACCTTC. It codes for CAWGVWRNYGYTF.

This chain joins TRBV5-1 and TRBJ1-4, with D unresolved. From germline, CDR1 is SGHRS and CDR2 YFSETQ. The V gene lost 5 bases and the J gene lost 9 bases, with 14 bases spanning the gap. The CDR3 totals 13 residues. Here the CDR3 DNA reads TGCGCCAGCAGTGTCGGGGAGTCTAAAAAACTGTTTTTT. It codes for CASSVGESKKLFF. Drawing the rest from reference TRBV5-1 and TRBJ1-4, the complete variable domain is KAGVTQTPRYLIKTRGQQVTLSCSPISGHRSVSWYQQTPGQGLQFLFEYFSETQRNKGNFPGRFSGRQFSNSRSEMNVSTLELGDSALYLCASSVGESKKLFFGSGTQLSVL.

This chain uses TRBV6-5 with TRBJ2-7; TRBD1 matches at 8 bases. The CDR3 contains 12 residues. Germline-derived CDR1 and CDR2 are MNHEY and SVGAGI. Trimming took 7 bases from V and 8 from J; bases not matched to a gene: 7. CDR3 bases: TGTGCCAGCACCACGGACAGGGACAAGCAGTACTTC. Its translation is CASTTDRDKQYF.

The chain employs TRBV19 and TRBJ1-4, with 7 bases that match TRBD1. J gave up 4 bases and V 9 bases, and 8 bases lay outside the gene matches. This CDR3 spans 14 amino acids. Germline V gene data show CDR1 as LNHDA and CDR2 as SQIVND (reference sequence). CDR3 in DNA: TGTGCCAGCCGAGGGGGACAGATTAATGAAAAACTGTTTTTT. It codes for CASRGGQINEKLFF. Using reference TRBV19 and TRBJ1-4 for the parts outside the CDR3, the full variable domain is DGGITQSPKYLFRKEGQNVTLSCEQNLNHDAMYWYRQDPGQGLRLIYYSQIVNDFQKGDIAEGYSVSREKKESFPLTVTSAQKNPTAFYLCASRGGQINEKLFFGSGTQLSVL.

The J gene is TRBJ2-1, the V gene TRBV25-1, with TRBD2 matching 8 bases. The CDR3 contains 15 residues. Germline CDR1 MGHDK, CDR2 SYGVNS. The J segment lost 7 bases and the V segment lost 6 bases, leaving 11 bases of the junction unmatched. CDR3 amino acids: CASRVTSGRRNEQFF. The CDR3 nucleotides read TGTGCCAGCAGGGTTACTAGCGGAAGGAGGAATGAGCAGTTCTTC.

The rearrangement uses TRBV4-1 and TRBJ2-7; the match to TRBD1 covers 11 bases. Per the germline V gene, CDR1 is MGHRA and CDR2 is YSYEKL. J lost 4 bases, V lost 3 bases, and 14 bases had no gene match. The CDR3 is 18 residues long. The CDR3 spells CASSHQGGRTGGGYEQYF. The CDR3 DNA sequence: TGCGCCAGCAGCCACCAAGGGGGGAGGACAGGGGGCGGGTACGAGCAGTACTTC.

This rearrangement joins TRBV29-1 to TRBJ2-4; 10 bases map to TRBD1. CDR3 length: 15 residues. Germline V gene lookup returns CDR1 SQVTM and CDR2 ANQGSEA. Losses at the gene ends were 6 bases for V and 6 bases for J; bases not matched to a gene: 11. For the CDR3, the DNA is TGCAGCGTGACCATTGACAGGGGGCAAAGAAACATTCAGTACTTC. Its protein product is CSVTIDRGQRNIQYF.

This chain joins TRBV7-9 and TRBJ2-2, with 7 nucleotides matching TRBD2. This CDR3 is built from 17 residues. V lost 5 bases and J lost 6; bases outside the gene matches: 15. Germline loops: CDR1 SEHNR, CDR2 FQNEAQ (reference sequence). The CDR3 loop reads CASSGSGGGGMPGELFF. The CDR3 DNA reads TGTGCCAGCAGCGGCTCGGGAGGAGGAGGCATGCCCGGGGAGCTGTTTTTT.

This chain uses TRBV4-1 with TRBJ1-1; perhaps TRBD1 as D (5 bases). The CDR3 loop spans 14 amino acids. The ends were cut back, 2 bases at V and 1 base at J, with 8 bases in the middle. Germline loops: CDR1 MGHRA, CDR2 YSYEKL. CDR3 nucleotides: TGCGCCAGCAGCCAACCCGACAGGAACACTGAAGCTTTCTTT. Protein: CASSQPDRNTEAFF.

This chain joins TRBV5-1 and TRBJ1-1, with 7 bases fitting TRBD1. The V segment lost 4 bases and the J segment 5 bases; nucleotides outside the gene matches: 8. The CDR3 runs to 14 residues. From germline, CDR1 is SGHRS and CDR2 YFSETQ. The CDR3 DNA follows: TGCGCCAGCAGCACTACAGGGGATCGGACTGAAGCTTTCTTT. It is translated as CASSTTGDRTEAFF.

The V call is TRBV30, the J call TRBJ1-1; 7 nucleotides agree with TRBD1. Unmatched junction bases numbered 9, after V lost 2 bases and J lost 0 bases. Germline-derived CDR1 and CDR2 are GTSNPN and SVGIG (reference sequence). This CDR3 comprises 16 residues. CDR3 loop: CAWSKWDSRMNTEAFF. In nucleotides, the CDR3 is TGTGCCTGGAGTAAATGGGACAGCCGAATGAACACTGAAGCTTTCTTT. The entire variable domain, with the rest obtained from reference TRBV30 and TRBJ1-1, is as follows: SQTIHQWPATLVQPVGSPLSLECTVEGTSNPNLYWYRQAAGRGLQLLFYSVGIGQISSEVPQNLSASRPQDRQFILSSKKLLLSDSGFYLCAWSKWDSRMNTEAFFGQGTRLTVV.

This chain links TRBV30 with TRBJ1-1, with D tentatively TRBD1 (6 bases). Trimming left V 0 bases short and J 0 bases short, with 8 bases between. CDR3 length: 14 residues. The germline V gene encodes CDR1 GTSNPN and CDR2 SVGIG (reference sequence). This chain's CDR3 is CAWSVGQLNTEAFF. CDR3 DNA: TGTGCCTGGAGTGTAGGACAGCTGAACACTGAAGCTTTCTTT.

The V gene is TRBV18, the J gene TRBJ2-3; 7 nucleotides agree with TRBD1. The CDR3 runs 15 residues. The V segment lost 0 bases and the J segment 6 bases; nucleotides outside the gene matches: 6. The germline CDR1 and CDR2 sequences are KGHSH and LQKENI. CDR3 region: CASSPPTGRRDTQYF. The CDR3 coding sequence is TGTGCCAGCTCACCACCGACAGGGAGAAGGGATACGCAGTATTTT.

The chain joins TRBV10-2 to TRBJ2-3; 9 nucleotides align to TRBD1. This CDR3 has 14 residues. Germline CDR1 reads WSHSY; CDR2 reads SAAADI. Losses at the gene ends were 7 bases for V and 8 bases for J; bases not matched to a gene: 10. CDR3 protein: CASTDRQGVGTQYF. CDR3 nucleotide sequence: TGCGCCAGCACCGATCGACAGGGGGTGGGTACGCAGTATTTT.

V and J are TRBV10-3 and TRBJ1-2; D is possibly TRBD1 (5 bases). The V gene lost 2 bases and the J gene lost 3 bases, with 13 bases spanning the gap. The germline gives CDR1 ENHRY, CDR2 SYGVKD. The CDR3 length is 15 residues. The CDR3 nucleotides are TGTGCCATCAGTGAGCCGGCGGGGACGGACTATGGCTACACCTTC. This sequence encodes CAISEPAGTDYGYTF.

This chain uses TRBV7-9 with TRBJ1-1; 11 bases align to TRBD1. Unmatched junction bases numbered 6, after V lost 3 bases and J lost 3 bases. The germline V gene has CDR1 SEHNR and CDR2 FQNEAQ (reference sequence). The CDR3 consists of 16 residues. The CDR3 sequence is CASSLGVGQGDTEAFF. The CDR3 bases are TGTGCCAGCAGCTTGGGTGTGGGACAGGGGGACACTGAAGCTTTCTTT.

The rearrangement joins TRBV18 to TRBJ1-4; D not resolved. V gave up 6 bases and J gave up 4 bases, with 15 bases separating them. The CDR3 has 15 residues. CDR1 is KGHSH, CDR2 LQKENI, per germline. This CDR3 reads CASSRGDQSNEKLFF. DNA of the CDR3: TGTGCCAGCTCCCGTGGTGATCAGAGTAATGAAAAACTGTTTTTT.

The gene calls are TRBV5-1 and TRBJ1-1; D uncertain. Per germline, CDR1 SGHRS and CDR2 YFSETQ. CDR3 length equals 13 residues. The germline V and J ends were trimmed by 5 bases and 3 bases, with 11 bases remaining between them. The chain's CDR3 is CASRQSRDTEAFF. The CDR3 nucleotides are TGCGCCAGCAGGCAATCAAGGGACACTGAAGCTTTCTTT.

The chain carries TRBV10-3 and TRBJ2-1; 8 bases are a match to TRBD2. CDR3 length: 15 amino acids. Germline V lookup: CDR1 ENHRY, CDR2 SYGVKD. The V segment lost 2 bases and the J segment 4 bases; nucleotides outside the gene matches: 4. The DNA for the CDR3 is TGTGCCATCAGTGAGCGCGGGAGGAGGTACAATGAGCAGTTCTTC. Its protein is CAISERGRRYNEQFF.

The chain combines TRBV12-5 with TRBJ2-3; no firm D call. The germline CDR1 and CDR2 sequences are LGHNT and FRNRAP. CDR3 length equals 13 residues. V shed 0 bases and J shed 0 bases, with 1 base lying between them. The CDR3 DNA is TGTGCTAGTGGTTTGGTTAGCACAGATACGCAGTATTTT. Protein product: CASGLVSTDTQYF.